This T cell receptor (beta chain) was captured by sequencing in a study of cytomegalovirus exposure and HLA in healthy donors. Study-level information: Later analysis reported that the 120 or so validation repertoires shared the platform of the roughly 680 first-cohort repertoires. Study findings and constraints: Later, an analysis found that TCR clusters from the first cohort tended to co-occur in the approximately 130 validation repertoires. Confirmation was obtained in vitro that a few CMV-associated chains are specific for CMV antigens.

Regarding this clone: Its target is unknown.

CDR1 and CDR2 from the germline V gene are GTSNPN and SVGIG (reference sequence). The CDR3 spans 16 residues. With 1 base clipped from V and 3 bases from J, the junction kept 8 bases outside the gene matches. Clones were read by immunoSEQ multiplex PCR, and TCRdb kept only the in-frame ones, dropping some. Among about 240,000 clones listed, roughly 86% were seen once. The chain combines TRBV30 with TRBJ1-5, with TRBD1 identical over 8 bases. The sample was PBMCs. The sequence came from a woman aged 30 to 39 in good health and CMV-seropositive. The CDR3 DNA is TGTGCCTGGAGTGAAGGGACAGGTGACTACAATCAGCCCCAGCATTTT. The encoded protein is CAWSEGTGDYNQPQHF.